The clone carrying this T cell receptor (beta chain) was recorded a few times. Uncontrolled infection, other autoimmune disease, pregnancy or lactation barred patients from enrollment. These data originate in a study of T cells in Graves' hyperthyroidism and ophthalmopathy. CDR1 is SGHDN, CDR2 FVKESK, per germline. The CDR3 loop spans 16 amino acids. V dropped 3 bases and J dropped 2; count of bases not matched to a gene: 3. RNA transcripts provided the source from which TCR beta CDR3 regions were amplified. During a first-round RT-PCR of the TCR CDR3, the HTBI primer set was used. A single record per CDR3 protein comes from TCRdb applying MiXCR to the multiplex PCR reads. Here the sample spans 600,000 to 650,000 distinct CDR3 sequences, roughly 20% being singletons.

The genes are TRBV14 and TRBJ2-1; 11 bases are a match to TRBD2. Sequenced input: blood. This sequence was found in a man aged 25-45 years with Graves' ophthalmopathy. In DNA, the CDR3 is TGTGCCAGCAGCCACTTAGCGGGAGGGACCTACAATGAGCAGTTCTTC. Protein sequence: CASSHLAGGTYNEQFF.